This T cell receptor (beta chain) was recorded in a study of control samples from healthy donors and cancer patients. Sequencing was performed with immunoSEQ multiplex PCR; in TCRdb, only in-frame clones are kept and a portion is missing. The data show around 150,000 clones, roughly 89% seen once. Sequenced: blood. The origin of this receptor is a man aged 30-40 years in good health.

The CDR3 loop is CASSEGFFGSREYF. CDR3 sequence (DNA): TGTGCCAGCAGTGAAGGGTTTTTTGGGTCTCGGGAGTACTTC. This chain joins TRBV6-1 and TRBJ2-7, with D hard to call. CDR3 length equals 14 residues. Germline CDR1 and CDR2: MNHNS and SASEGT. V was clipped by 1 base and J by 11 bases, with 18 bases between them.